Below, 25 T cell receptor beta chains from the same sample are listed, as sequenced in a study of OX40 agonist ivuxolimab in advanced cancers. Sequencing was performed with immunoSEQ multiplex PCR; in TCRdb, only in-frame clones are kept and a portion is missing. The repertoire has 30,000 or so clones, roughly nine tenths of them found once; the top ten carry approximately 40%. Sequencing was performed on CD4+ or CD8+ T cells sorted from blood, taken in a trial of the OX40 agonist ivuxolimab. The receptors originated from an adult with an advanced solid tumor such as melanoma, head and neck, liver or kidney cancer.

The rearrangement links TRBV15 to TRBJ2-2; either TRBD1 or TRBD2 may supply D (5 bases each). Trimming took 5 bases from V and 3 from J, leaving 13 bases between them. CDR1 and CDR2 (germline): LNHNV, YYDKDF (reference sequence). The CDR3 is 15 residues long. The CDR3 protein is CATSGGGIHTGELFF. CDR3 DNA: TGTGCCACCAGCGGGGGTGGGATACACACCGGGGAGCTGTTTTTT.

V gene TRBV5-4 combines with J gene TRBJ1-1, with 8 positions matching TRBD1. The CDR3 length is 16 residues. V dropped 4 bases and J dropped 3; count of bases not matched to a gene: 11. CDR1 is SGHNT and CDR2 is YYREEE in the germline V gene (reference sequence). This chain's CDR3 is CASSLGQGGSDTEAFF. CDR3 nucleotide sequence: TGTGCCAGCAGCCTAGGACAGGGCGGTTCGGACACTGAAGCTTTCTTT.

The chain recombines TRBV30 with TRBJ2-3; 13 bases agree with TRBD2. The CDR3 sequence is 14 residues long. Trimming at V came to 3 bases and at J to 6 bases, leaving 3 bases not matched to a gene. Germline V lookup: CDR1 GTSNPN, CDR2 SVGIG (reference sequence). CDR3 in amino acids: CAWSGLAGVDTQYF. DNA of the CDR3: TGTGCCTGGAGCGGACTAGCGGGAGTGGATACGCAGTATTTT.

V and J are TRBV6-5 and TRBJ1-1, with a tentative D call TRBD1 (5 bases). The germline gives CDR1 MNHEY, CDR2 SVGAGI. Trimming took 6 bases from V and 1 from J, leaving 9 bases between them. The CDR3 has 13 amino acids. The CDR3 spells CASSPTENTEAFF. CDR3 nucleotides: TGTGCCAGCAGCCCGACAGAGAACACTGAAGCTTTCTTT.

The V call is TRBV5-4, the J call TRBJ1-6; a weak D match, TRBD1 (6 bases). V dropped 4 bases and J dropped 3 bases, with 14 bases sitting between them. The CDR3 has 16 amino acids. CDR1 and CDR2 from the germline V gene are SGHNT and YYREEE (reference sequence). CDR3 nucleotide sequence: TGTGCCAGCAGCCTCTTCGGACAGTACTATAATTCACCCCTCCACTTT. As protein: CASSLFGQYYNSPLHF.

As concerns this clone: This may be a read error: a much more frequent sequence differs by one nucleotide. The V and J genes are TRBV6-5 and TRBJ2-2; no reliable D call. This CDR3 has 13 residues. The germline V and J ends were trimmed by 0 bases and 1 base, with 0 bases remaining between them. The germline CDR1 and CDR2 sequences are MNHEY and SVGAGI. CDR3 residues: CASSYSNTGELFF. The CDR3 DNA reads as TGTGCCAGCAGTTACTCGAACACCGGGGAGCTGTTTTTT.

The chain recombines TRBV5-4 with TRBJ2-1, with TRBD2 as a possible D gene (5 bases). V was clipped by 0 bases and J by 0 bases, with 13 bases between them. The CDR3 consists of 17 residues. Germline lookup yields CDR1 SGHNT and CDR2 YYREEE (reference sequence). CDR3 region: CASSLDLAVSSYNEQFF. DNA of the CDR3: TGTGCCAGCAGCTTGGACCTAGCCGTGAGCTCCTACAATGAGCAGTTCTTC.

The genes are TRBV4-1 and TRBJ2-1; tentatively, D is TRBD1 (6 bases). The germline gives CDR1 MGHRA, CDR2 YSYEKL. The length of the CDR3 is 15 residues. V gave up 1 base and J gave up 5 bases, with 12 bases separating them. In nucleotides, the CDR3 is TGCGCCAGCAGCCAAGGCAGGGGCGGACACAATGAGCAGTTCTTC. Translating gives CASSQGRGGHNEQFF.

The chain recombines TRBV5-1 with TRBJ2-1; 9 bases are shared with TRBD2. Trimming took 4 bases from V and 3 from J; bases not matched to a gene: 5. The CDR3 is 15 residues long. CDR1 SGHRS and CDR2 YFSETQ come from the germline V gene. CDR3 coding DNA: TGCGCCAGCAGCGGGGCGGGAGGGCGCTACAATGAGCAGTTCTTC. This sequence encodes CASSGAGGRYNEQFF.

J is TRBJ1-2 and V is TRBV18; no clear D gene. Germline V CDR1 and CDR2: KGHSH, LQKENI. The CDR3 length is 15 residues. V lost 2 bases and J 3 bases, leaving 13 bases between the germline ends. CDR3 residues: CASSPSGHNYYGYTF. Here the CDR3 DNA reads TGTGCCAGCTCACCATCAGGTCATAATTACTATGGCTACACCTTC.

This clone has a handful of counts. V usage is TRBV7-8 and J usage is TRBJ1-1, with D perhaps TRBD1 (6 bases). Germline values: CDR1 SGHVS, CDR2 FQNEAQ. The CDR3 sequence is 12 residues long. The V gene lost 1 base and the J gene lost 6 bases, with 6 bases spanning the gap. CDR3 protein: CASSLGGPEAFF. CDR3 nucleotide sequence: TGTGCCAGCAGCTTAGGGGGGCCTGAAGCTTTCTTT.

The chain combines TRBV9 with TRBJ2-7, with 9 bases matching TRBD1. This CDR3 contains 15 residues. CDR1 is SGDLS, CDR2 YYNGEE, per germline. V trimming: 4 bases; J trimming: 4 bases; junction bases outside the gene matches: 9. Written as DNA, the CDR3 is TGTGCCAGCAGCCGAACCGGGACAGGGTTATACGAGCAGTACTTC. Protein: CASSRTGTGLYEQYF.

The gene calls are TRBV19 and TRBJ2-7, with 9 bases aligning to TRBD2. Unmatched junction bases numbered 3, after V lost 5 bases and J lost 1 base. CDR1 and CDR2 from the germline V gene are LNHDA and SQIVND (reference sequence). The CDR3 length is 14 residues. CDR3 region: CASSRLAGSYEQYF. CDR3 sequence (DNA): TGTGCCAGTAGTCGGCTAGCGGGGTCCTACGAGCAGTACTTC.

The CDR3 bases are TGCGCCAGCAGCTTGCGGCCCGGACAGGGCGTCGAGGGCTACACCTTC. This sequence encodes CASSLRPGQGVEGYTF. The chain joins TRBV5-1 to TRBJ1-2; 8 bases line up with TRBD1. V lost 1 base to trimming and J lost 8 bases; unmatched junction nucleotides: 13. The CDR3 contains 16 residues. Per the germline V gene, CDR1 is SGHRS and CDR2 is YFSETQ.

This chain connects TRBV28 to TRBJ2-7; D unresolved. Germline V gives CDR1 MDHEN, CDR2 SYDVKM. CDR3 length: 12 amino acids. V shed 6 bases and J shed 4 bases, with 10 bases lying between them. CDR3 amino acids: CASSLGTYEQYF. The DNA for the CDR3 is TGTGCCAGCAGCTTGGGCACGTACGAGCAGTACTTC. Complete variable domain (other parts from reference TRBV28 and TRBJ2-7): DVKVTQSSRYLVKRTGEKVFLECVQDMDHENMFWYRQDPGLGLRLIYFSYDVKMKEKGDIPEGYSVSREKKERFSLILESASTNQTSMYLCASSLGTYEQYFGPGTRLTVT.

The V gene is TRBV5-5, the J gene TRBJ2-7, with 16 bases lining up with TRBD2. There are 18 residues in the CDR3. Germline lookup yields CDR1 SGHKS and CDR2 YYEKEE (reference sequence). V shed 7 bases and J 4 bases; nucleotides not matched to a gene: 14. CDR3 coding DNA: TGTGCCAGCGGTAGTGACAGGGGACTAGCGGGAGGGCCGTACGAGCAGTACTTC. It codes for CASGSDRGLAGGPYEQYF.

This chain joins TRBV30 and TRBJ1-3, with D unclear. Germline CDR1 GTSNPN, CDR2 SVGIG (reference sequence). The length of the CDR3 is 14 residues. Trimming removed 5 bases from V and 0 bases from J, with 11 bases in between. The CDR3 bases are TGTGCCTGGTCCTCAGGCGTCTCTGGAAACACCATATATTTT. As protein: CAWSSGVSGNTIYF.

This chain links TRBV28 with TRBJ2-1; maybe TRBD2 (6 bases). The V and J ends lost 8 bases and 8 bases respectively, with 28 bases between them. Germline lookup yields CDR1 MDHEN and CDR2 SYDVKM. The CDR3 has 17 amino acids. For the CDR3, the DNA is TGTGCCAGCGGGCTTGGCTCTCCTACGGGAGAGGCGGATGAGCAGTTCTTC. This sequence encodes CASGLGSPTGEADEQFF.

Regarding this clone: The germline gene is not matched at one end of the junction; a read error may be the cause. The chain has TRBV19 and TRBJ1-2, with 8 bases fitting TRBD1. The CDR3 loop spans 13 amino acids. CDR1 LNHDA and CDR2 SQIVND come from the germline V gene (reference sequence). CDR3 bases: TGTGCCAGCAGTACGGGACAGGTCCTCGGCTACACCTTC. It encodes CASSTGQVLGYTF.

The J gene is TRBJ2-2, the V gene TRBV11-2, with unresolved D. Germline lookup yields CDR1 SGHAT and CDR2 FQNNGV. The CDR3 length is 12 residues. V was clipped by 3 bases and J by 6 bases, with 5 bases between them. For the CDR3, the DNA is TGTGCCAGCAGCTTTGGGGCCGGGGAGCTGTTTTTT. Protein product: CASSFGAGELFF.

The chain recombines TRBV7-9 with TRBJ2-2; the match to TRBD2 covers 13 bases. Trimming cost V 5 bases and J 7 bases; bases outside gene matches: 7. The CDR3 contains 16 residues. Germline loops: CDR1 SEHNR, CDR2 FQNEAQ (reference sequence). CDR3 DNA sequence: TGTGCCAGCAGCCCAGGACTAGCGGGAGTGAACGGGGAGCTGTTTTTT. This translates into CASSPGLAGVNGELFF.

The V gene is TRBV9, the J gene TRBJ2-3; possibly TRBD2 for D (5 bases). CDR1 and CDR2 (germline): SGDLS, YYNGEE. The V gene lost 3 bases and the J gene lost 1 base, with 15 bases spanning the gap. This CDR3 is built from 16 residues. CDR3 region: CASSGVLGRGTDTQYF. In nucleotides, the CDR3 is TGTGCCAGCAGCGGAGTACTAGGCCGGGGCACAGATACGCAGTATTTT.

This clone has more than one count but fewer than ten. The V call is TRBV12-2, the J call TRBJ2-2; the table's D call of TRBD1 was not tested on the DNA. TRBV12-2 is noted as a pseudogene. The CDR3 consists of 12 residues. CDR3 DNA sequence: TGTGCAAGTCGCAGGGGGCGCGGGGAGCTGTTTTTT. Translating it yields CASRRGRGELFF.

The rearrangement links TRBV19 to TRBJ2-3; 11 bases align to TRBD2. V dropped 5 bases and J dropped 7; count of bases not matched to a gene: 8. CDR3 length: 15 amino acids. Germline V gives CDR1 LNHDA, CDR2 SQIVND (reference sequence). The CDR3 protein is CASSVTSGSSNTQYF. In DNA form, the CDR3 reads TGTGCCAGTAGTGTCACTAGCGGGAGTAGCAATACGCAGTATTTT.

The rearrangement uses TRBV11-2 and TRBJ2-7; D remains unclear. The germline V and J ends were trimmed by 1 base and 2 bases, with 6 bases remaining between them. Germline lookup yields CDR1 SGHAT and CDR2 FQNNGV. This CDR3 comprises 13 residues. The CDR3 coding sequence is TGTGCCAGCAGCTTAGGCGTTCCCTACGAGCAGTACTTC. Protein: CASSLGVPYEQYF.